Detailed here is one T cell receptor beta chain. Between the trimmed V and J ends, which lost 2 bases and 7 bases, there was a span of 15 bases. CDR3 size: 15 residues. Germline V gives CDR1 SGHRS, CDR2 YFSETQ. The sample belongs to a study of T cells in tumors after PD-1 blockade. The data were produced by immunoSEQ multiplex PCR, yet TCRdb's version contains in-frame clones alone and is incomplete. The sample lists 20,000 to 30,000 clones; 82% were seen once. This sequence was found in a human donor with basal cell carcinoma. The sample was PBMCs, taken after anti-PD-1 treatment. The chain links TRBV5-1 to TRBJ2-2; D tentatively reads TRBD1 or TRBD2 (6 bases each). CDR3 in amino acids: CASSFGGAGSGELFF. The CDR3 region has the DNA TGCGCCAGCAGCTTCGGGGGCGCCGGGAGCGGGGAGCTGTTTTTT.